A single sample gave rise to the 13 T cell receptor beta chains below, sequenced in a study of T cell responses to AZD1222 COVID-19 vaccine. Data came from immunoSEQ multiplex PCR; TCRdb stores just in-frame clones and leaves some out. This table has about 140,000 clones, roughly 90% appearing once. The sequences come from peripheral blood, collected 28 days after the second AZD1222 dose. The source of these receptors is an adult who received the AZD1222 COVID-19 vaccine.

The chain employs TRBV28 and TRBJ2-7; 9 nucleotides match TRBD1. Germline V gives CDR1 MDHEN, CDR2 SYDVKM. Trimming removed 4 bases from V and 3 bases from J; junction bases left unmatched: 7. This CDR3 comprises 15 residues. DNA for the CDR3: TGTGCCAGCAGTTCGAGGACAGGGGTGATCTACGAGCAGTACTTC. Translated, it gives CASSSRTGVIYEQYF.

The gene calls are TRBV19 and TRBJ1-2; 9 positions match TRBD1. Germline assignment: CDR1 LNHDA and CDR2 SQIVND (reference sequence). The CDR3 extends over 16 amino acids. Germline trimming cut 6 bases from V and 3 bases from J; bases unmatched to any gene: 11. Here the CDR3 DNA reads TGTGCCAGTAGCCCCTTACAGGGGGCCTTGGACTATGGCTACACCTTC. Its translation: CASSPLQGALDYGYTF.

This chain links TRBV7-9 with TRBJ2-2, with D possibly matching TRBD2 (5 bases). V was pared by 0 bases and J by 4 bases, with 15 bases between. Per the germline V gene, CDR1 is SEHNR and CDR2 is FQNEAQ (reference sequence). The CDR3 covers 17 residues. This CDR3 is CASSLALGLASTGELFF. In DNA form, the CDR3 reads TGTGCCAGCAGCTTAGCGCTCGGTCTAGCTAGCACCGGGGAGCTGTTTTTT.

The V and J genes are TRBV6-5 and TRBJ2-2; TRBD2 aligns across 8 bases. This CDR3 is 14 amino acids long. Germline values: CDR1 MNHEY, CDR2 SVGAGI. With V trimmed by 6 bases and J by 5 bases, 5 bases remained unmatched. The CDR3 protein is CASRGTSGTGELFF. In DNA, the CDR3 is TGTGCCAGCAGGGGGACTAGTGGGACCGGGGAGCTGTTTTTT.

Concerning this clone itself: Additional DNA sequences in this sample encode the identical CDR3. The chain couples TRBV7-2 to TRBJ1-5, with a possible D match to TRBD1 (6 bases). Germline-derived CDR1 and CDR2 are SGHTA and FQGNSA. CDR3 size: 13 residues. Trimming shortened V by 5 bases and J by 7 bases, and 12 bases separated the two germline ends. The CDR3, as DNA: TGTGCCAGCAGCCAAACGGGGGGCCAGCCCCAGCATTTT. Its translation: CASSQTGGQPQHF.

This chain joins TRBV18 and TRBJ2-3; the D is unclear. The germline V and J ends were trimmed by 1 base and 1 base, with 15 bases remaining between them. The length of the CDR3 is 17 residues. CDR1 is KGHSH, CDR2 LQKENI, per germline. CDR3: CASSPQSVRLGTDTQYF. As DNA, the CDR3 is TGTGCCAGCTCACCACAATCTGTCCGTCTCGGCACAGATACGCAGTATTTT.

The chain joins TRBV18 to TRBJ1-3, with D unclear. Looked up from germline, CDR1 is KGHSH and CDR2 is LQKENI. There are 14 residues in the CDR3. V lost 3 bases and J lost 4, with 10 bases in between. Here the CDR3 DNA reads TGTGCCAGCTCACCTAGCGGCCCGGGAAACACCATATATTTT. It specifies CASSPSGPGNTIYF. Variable domain in full (rest from reference TRBV18 and TRBJ1-3): NAGVMQNPRHLVRRRGQEARLRCSPMKGHSHVYWYRQLPEEGLKFMVYLQKENIIDESGMPKERFSAEFPKEGPSILRIQQVVRGDSAAYFCASSPSGPGNTIYFGEGSWLTVV.

This chain joins TRBV6-5 and TRBJ1-1, with TRBD1 as a possible D gene (6 bases). Germline CDR1 is MNHEY and CDR2 is SVGAGI. The CDR3 has 14 residues. V was pared by 4 bases and J by 0 bases, with 9 bases between. CDR3 protein: CASSSQGLNTEAFF. CDR3 sequence (DNA): TGTGCCAGCAGTTCACAGGGTTTGAACACTGAAGCTTTCTTT.

As to this clone: The same CDR3 arises from other DNA sequences in this sample as well. This chain joins TRBV7-9 and TRBJ1-5; unclear D gene. V lost 3 bases and J 1 base, leaving 4 bases between the germline ends. Germline CDR1 is SEHNR and CDR2 is FQNEAQ (reference sequence). The CDR3 contains 13 residues. CDR3 DNA sequence: TGTGCCAGCAGCTTCGGAAGCAATCAGCCCCAGCATTTT. Translation gives CASSFGSNQPQHF.

This chain joins TRBV5-4 and TRBJ2-7; the match to TRBD2 covers 11 bases. CDR1 and CDR2 (germline): SGHNT, YYREEE (reference sequence). This CDR3 is built from 14 residues. V dropped 4 bases and J dropped 3; count of bases not matched to a gene: 3. This CDR3 reads CASSPSGGIYEQYF. The CDR3 DNA follows: TGTGCCAGCAGCCCTAGCGGGGGGATCTACGAGCAGTACTTC.

This clone was observed a single time. The J gene is TRBJ2-3, the V gene TRBV28; maybe TRBD2 (5 bases). The CDR3 is made up of 15 amino acids. The ends were cut back, 3 bases at V and 4 bases at J, with 14 bases in the middle. Germline V gene sequence: CDR1 MDHEN, CDR2 SYDVKM. The DNA of the CDR3 is TGTGCCAGCAGTTTGAATACGGGATCGGCAGATACGCAGTATTTT. Translation: CASSLNTGSADTQYF. Using reference TRBV28 and TRBJ2-3 for the parts outside the CDR3, the full variable domain is DVKVTQSSRYLVKRTGEKVFLECVQDMDHENMFWYRQDPGLGLRLIYFSYDVKMKEKGDIPEGYSVSREKKERFSLILESASTNQTSMYLCASSLNTGSADTQYFGPGTRLTVL.

The chain employs TRBV18 and TRBJ2-1; a weak D match, TRBD2 (6 bases). Germline V gene lookup returns CDR1 KGHSH and CDR2 LQKENI. V was clipped by 2 bases and J by 0 bases, with 8 bases between them. The CDR3 runs to 15 residues. The CDR3 DNA reads TGTGCCAGCTCACCAGTGCGGGACTCCTACAATGAGCAGTTCTTC. Translated, it gives CASSPVRDSYNEQFF.

This chain joins TRBV9 and TRBJ2-1; the match to TRBD2 covers 8 bases. This CDR3 comprises 14 residues. The ends lost 0 bases at V and 13 bases at J; junction bases unmatched: 9. Germline CDR1 SGDLS, CDR2 YYNGEE. CDR3 loop: CASSVGIAGSLQFF. Written as DNA, the CDR3 is TGTGCCAGCAGCGTAGGGATAGCGGGGAGCCTCCAGTTCTTC.